This entry lists 18 T cell receptor beta chains sequenced from one sample in a study of tumour-infiltrating T cells in Burkitt lymphoma. Using immunoSEQ multiplex PCR, the repertoire was profiled, and TCRdb retains in-frame clones only, with some absent. The sample comprises 3,500 to 4,500 clones, about 86% of which are singletons, and approximately 11% rests with the top ten. Sequencing was done on a sample of tumor tissue. The receptors were gathered from a human donor with diffuse large B-cell lymphoma. Some clones in this sample may be carry-over from other donors' samples.

This clone has only a few counts. The V gene is TRBV19, the J gene TRBJ1-2; tentative D call: TRBD1 (5 bases). CDR3 length: 13 amino acids. Germline loops: CDR1 LNHDA, CDR2 SQIVND (reference sequence). V was clipped by 6 bases and J by 8 bases, with 16 bases between them. Here the CDR3 DNA reads TGTGCCAGTAGGGTCATGGGGGATGAAGGCTACACCTTC. Protein product: CASRVMGDEGYTF.

V and J are TRBV5-1 and TRBJ1-4, with TRBD1 as a possible D gene (5 bases). Germline CDR1 is SGHRS and CDR2 is YFSETQ. The CDR3 length is 15 residues. The ends were cut back, 4 bases at V and 5 bases at J, with 15 bases in the middle. CDR3 sequence reads: CASSGPGRGNEKLFF. CDR3 nucleotide sequence: TGCGCCAGCAGCGGACCCGGGAGGGGAAATGAAAAACTGTTTTTT. Filled out from reference TRBV5-1 and TRBJ1-4, the complete variable domain reads KAGVTQTPRYLIKTRGQQVTLSCSPISGHRSVSWYQQTPGQGLQFLFEYFSETQRNKGNFPGRFSGRQFSNSRSEMNVSTLELGDSALYLCASSGPGRGNEKLFFGSGTQLSVL.

Concerning this clone itself: The same CDR3 also results from other DNA sequences found in this sample. The CDR3 loop reads CASSVGGYGYTF. The CDR3 bases are TGTGCCAGCAGCGTAGGGGGCTATGGCTACACCTTC. V gene TRBV9 combines with J gene TRBJ1-2; D is ambiguous. Germline V gene sequence: CDR1 SGDLS, CDR2 YYNGEE. The CDR3 runs 12 residues. V was cut by 0 bases and J by 4 bases, with 4 bases left in between.

This clone was detected only a few times. The gene calls are TRBV10-3 and TRBJ2-7, with TRBD1 matching 10 bases. J lost 6 bases, V lost 4 bases, and 3 bases had no gene match. The CDR3 runs to 13 residues. Germline V CDR1 and CDR2: ENHRY, SYGVKD. The CDR3 loop is CAISGTGGGEQYF. CDR3 coding DNA: TGTGCCATCAGTGGGACAGGGGGTGGCGAGCAGTACTTC.

The CDR3 DNA reads TGTGCCAGTAGTCCAAGGGGGGCCGGGGAGCTGTTTTTT. This translates into CASSPRGAGELFF. The V and J genes are TRBV19 and TRBJ2-2; D assignment may be TRBD1 or TRBD2 (6 bases each). Germline V CDR1 and CDR2: LNHDA, SQIVND (reference sequence). The CDR3 sequence is 13 residues long. V lost 5 bases and J 6 bases, leaving 10 bases between the germline ends.

Comment on this clone: The same CDR3 arises from other DNA sequences in this sample as well. This chain connects TRBV18 to TRBJ2-2; 8 bases are a match to TRBD1. The V gene end was trimmed by 3 bases and the J gene end by 5 bases; junction bases not matched to a gene: 11. CDR1 and CDR2 (germline): KGHSH, LQKENI. The CDR3 runs 17 residues. CDR3 loop: CASSPYGTGDLTGELFF. Written as DNA, the CDR3 is TGTGCCAGCTCACCCTACGGGACAGGAGATTTGACCGGGGAGCTGTTTTTT.

The chain links TRBV5-5 to TRBJ2-1, with TRBD2 as a possible D gene (5 bases). The length of the CDR3 is 13 residues. Trimming shortened V by 2 bases and J by 7 bases, and 10 bases separated the two germline ends. CDR1 is SGHKS, CDR2 YYEKEE, per germline (reference sequence). The DNA for the CDR3 is TGTGCCAGCAGCTTTTCCGGGGTGAATGAGCAGTTCTTC. This encodes CASSFSGVNEQFF. Complete variable domain (other parts from reference TRBV5-5 and TRBJ2-1): DAGVTQSPTHLIKTRGQQVTLRCSPISGHKSVSWYQQVLGQGPQFIFQYYEKEERGRGNFPDRFSARQFPNYSSELNVNALLLGDSALYLCASSFSGVNEQFFGPGTRLTVL.

This rearrangement joins TRBV14 to TRBJ2-7; 9 bases align to TRBD1. The germline gives CDR1 SGHDN, CDR2 FVKESK. Trimming took 8 bases from V and 2 from J; bases not matched to a gene: 7. The length of the CDR3 is 14 residues. The CDR3 DNA is TGTGCCAGCTCTCTTGGGACAGGGACCTACGAGCAGTACTTC. This encodes CASSLGTGTYEQYF.

The CDR3 nucleotides read TGTGCCAGCTCGGCGGACAGTCTTTTTAACTATGGCTACACCTTC. Translating gives CASSADSLFNYGYTF. The chain couples TRBV18 to TRBJ1-2; a possible D gene is TRBD1 (6 bases). This CDR3 contains 15 residues. Trimming shortened V by 6 bases and J by 1 base, and 15 bases separated the two germline ends. Germline V gene sequence: CDR1 KGHSH, CDR2 LQKENI.

The J gene is TRBJ1-1, the V gene TRBV30, with D uncertain. The V and J ends lost 7 bases and 7 bases respectively, with 16 bases between them. CDR1 is GTSNPN and CDR2 is SVGIG in the germline V gene (reference sequence). The CDR3 contains 12 residues. The chain's CDR3 is CAYVRTGNEAFF. As DNA, the CDR3 is TGTGCCTATGTTCGGACGGGCAATGAAGCTTTCTTT.

The gene calls are TRBV4-1 and TRBJ2-3; 9 bases agree with TRBD1. The CDR3 contains 17 residues. The V segment lost 5 bases and the J segment 6 bases; nucleotides outside the gene matches: 15. CDR1 and CDR2 (germline): MGHRA, YSYEKL. The CDR3: CASSYQLGTGLSDTQYF. The CDR3 DNA follows: TGCGCCAGCAGCTACCAACTGGGGACAGGGTTATCGGATACGCAGTATTTT.

The chain uses TRBV6-1 and TRBJ2-5, with D possibly TRBD1 on 6 matching bases. Germline CDR1 MNHNS, CDR2 SASEGT. V lost 8 bases and J 1 base, leaving 11 bases between the germline ends. This CDR3 contains 13 residues. The CDR3 region has the DNA TGTGCCAGCGCTGGGACATCCCAAGAGACCCAGTACTTC. This translates into CASAGTSQETQYF.

The chain has TRBV18 and TRBJ2-1; the match to TRBD2 covers 7 bases. CDR1 and CDR2 (germline): KGHSH, LQKENI. CDR3 length: 16 residues. V lost 1 base, J lost 9 bases, and 12 bases stayed unmatched. The CDR3 region is CASSPRSAGEAGEQFF. The CDR3 coding sequence is TGTGCCAGCTCACCACGGTCGGCGGGAGAGGCGGGTGAGCAGTTCTTC.

V and J are TRBV5-1 and TRBJ2-5; 7 bases match TRBD1. The DNA matches TRBJ2-7 better at its end, which makes the J call doubtful. The CDR3 covers 15 residues. Per the germline V gene, CDR1 is SGHRS and CDR2 is YFSETQ. The CDR3 sequence is CASSLVPGGSYEQYF. Here the CDR3 DNA reads TGCGCCAGCAGCTTGGTACCAGGGGGCTCCTACGAGCAGTACTTC.

The chain combines TRBV7-3 with TRBJ2-1, with 10 bases lining up with TRBD2. Germline V gives CDR1 SGHTA, CDR2 FQGTGA. The CDR3 totals 18 residues. The junction had 13 bases not matched to a gene; V was cut back by 1 base and J by 7 bases. Here the CDR3 reads CASSLKASGSPSRNEQFF. The DNA for the CDR3 is TGTGCCAGCAGCTTAAAGGCTAGCGGGAGCCCCTCGAGGAATGAGCAGTTCTTC.

V is TRBV2 and J is TRBJ2-7; 8 bases fit TRBD2. The CDR3 spans 13 residues. V lost 7 bases, J lost 2 bases, and 4 bases stayed unmatched. CDR1 is SNHLY and CDR2 is FYNNEI in the germline V gene. The CDR3 loop reads CASKTSETYEQYF. In DNA form, the CDR3 reads TGTGCCAGCAAGACTAGCGAAACCTACGAGCAGTACTTC.

The rearrangement uses TRBV29-1 and TRBJ2-3, with 12 bases identical to TRBD2. The CDR3 has 15 amino acids. The germline V gene has CDR1 SQVTM and CDR2 ANQGSEA. Losses at the gene ends were 8 bases for V and 3 bases for J; bases not matched to a gene: 9. The CDR3 loop is CSQIASGGGTDTQYF. DNA for the CDR3: TGCAGCCAAATCGCTAGCGGGGGGGGAACAGATACGCAGTATTTT.

V gene TRBV5-1 combines with J gene TRBJ2-2; possibly TRBD1 or TRBD2 for D (7 bases each). Deletions cut 3 bases from V and 7 bases from J, with 13 bases between. Germline loops: CDR1 SGHRS, CDR2 YFSETQ. The CDR3 length is 14 residues. Here the CDR3 DNA reads TGCGCCAGCAGCTGGGAGGGGGCGCGCGGGGAGCTGTTTTTT. This sequence encodes CASSWEGARGELFF.